This TCR beta chain came from a study of regulatory T cells in long-lasting Graves disease. Arm-PCR of CDR3 regions with iRepertoire HTBI primers generated TCR beta libraries. One entry per CDR3 protein results from TCRdb running MiXCR on the multiplex PCR reads. Among roughly 420,000 distinct CDR3 sequences, roughly 15% were seen once, and the ten largest hold around a tenth. Documented time point: newly diagnosed GD, antithyroid drugs for less than 3 months. Construction of the TCR library relied on RNA isolated from PBMCs. There are many counts of this clonotype. Trimming at V came to 4 bases and at J to 1 base, leaving 4 bases not matched to a gene. Germline V gene data show CDR1 as KGHDR and CDR2 as SFDVKD. The length of the CDR3 is 16 residues. The same specimen was also included in a second study, on T cells in Graves' hyperthyroidism and ophthalmopathy. That publication notes: HTBI primers drove first-round RT-PCR of the TCR CDR3. Using 13 V-J features, a model discriminated ophthalmopathy from stable hyperthyroidism.

The rearrangement links TRBV24-1 to TRBJ2-1, with 9 bases matching TRBD2. Sequencing used peripheral blood mononuclear cells (PBMCs), obtained at new diagnosis, from a patient treated with antithyroid drugs. The origin of this receptor is a woman in her twenties or thirties with Graves disease. The CDR3 loop is CATSDRLAESYNEQFF. The CDR3 DNA follows: TGTGCCACCAGTGACAGACTAGCGGAGTCCTACAATGAGCAGTTCTTC.